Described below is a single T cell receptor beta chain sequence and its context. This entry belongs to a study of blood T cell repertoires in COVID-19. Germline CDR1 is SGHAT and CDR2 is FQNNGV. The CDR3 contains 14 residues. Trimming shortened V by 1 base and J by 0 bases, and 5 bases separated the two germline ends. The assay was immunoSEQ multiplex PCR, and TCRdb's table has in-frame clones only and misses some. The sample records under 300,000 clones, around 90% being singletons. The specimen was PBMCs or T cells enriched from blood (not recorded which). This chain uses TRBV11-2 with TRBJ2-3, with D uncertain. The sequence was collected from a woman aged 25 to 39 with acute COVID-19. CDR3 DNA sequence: TGTGCCAGCAGCTTAGTTCTGAGCACAGATACGCAGTATTTT. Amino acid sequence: CASSLVLSTDTQYF.